This TCR beta chain was recovered during a study of identical twins. Germline loops: CDR1 SGHNT, CDR2 YYREEE (reference sequence). The CDR3 runs to 17 residues. The V gene lost 2 bases and the J gene lost 5 bases, with 17 bases spanning the gap. TCRdb independently ran MiXCR on the 5' RACE reads; one entry per CDR3 protein. This sample has 700,000 or so distinct CDR3 sequences; about 9.4% occur once, and the top ten carry 0.85% to 1%. These sequences were also reported in another study, on yellow fever vaccine responses in identical twins.

Sequences were obtained from PBMCs. The rearrangement joins TRBV5-4 to TRBJ1-6; D is ambiguous. The sequence derives from a woman between 18 and 29 years old in good health. The CDR3, as DNA: TGTGCCAGCAGCTTCCCCAAGGAAGCTTTGAATAATTCACCCCTCCACTTT. It specifies CASSFPKEALNNSPLHF.